One and the same sample provided the 14 T cell receptor beta chains below, sequenced in a study of blood T cell repertoires in COVID-19. Some clones are missing from TCRdb's copy, which holds only in-frame ones; the method was immunoSEQ multiplex PCR. The table records about 400,000 clones, roughly 89% of them present only once. Specimen: PBMCs or T cells enriched from blood (not recorded which). The receptors were gathered from a woman aged 30 to 39 who had recovered from COVID-19.

The chain couples TRBV5-1 to TRBJ1-1, with 7 bases that match TRBD1. Per germline, CDR1 SGHRS and CDR2 YFSETQ. This CDR3 region has 13 residues. With 1 base clipped from V and 5 bases from J, the junction kept 2 bases outside the gene matches. CDR3 sequence reads: CASSLTGATEAFF. CDR3 in DNA: TGCGCCAGCAGCTTGACAGGGGCTACTGAAGCTTTCTTT.

This chain joins TRBV20-1 and TRBJ1-3; tentatively, D is TRBD1 (5 bases). Trimming shortened V by 3 bases and J by 0 bases, and 9 bases separated the two germline ends. The CDR3 spans 14 residues. CDR1 and CDR2 from the germline V gene are DFQATT and SNEGSKA (reference sequence). The CDR3 nucleotides are TGCAGTGCTAGTAGGGGAAGCTCTGGAAACACCATATATTTT. This sequence encodes CSASRGSSGNTIYF.

This sequence joins TRBV30 and TRBJ2-3; TRBD2 is a possible D gene (5 bases). Germline V CDR1 and CDR2: GTSNPN, SVGIG (reference sequence). Trimming shortened V by 2 bases and J by 9 bases, and 12 bases separated the two germline ends. This CDR3 region has 12 residues. The CDR3 loop reads CAWSNGGATQYF. The CDR3 DNA is TGTGCCTGGAGTAATGGAGGTGCGACGCAGTATTTT.

The chain links TRBV12-5 to TRBJ2-7; 9 nucleotides line up with TRBD2. The CDR3 runs 13 residues. From germline, CDR1 is LGHNT and CDR2 FRNRAP. The V gene end was trimmed by 11 bases and the J gene end by 5 bases; junction bases not matched to a gene: 10. The CDR3 DNA reads TGTGCTTGCGGAGCGGGAGGTTCGAACGAGCAGTACTTC. This codes for CACGAGGSNEQYF.

The chain combines TRBV7-9 with TRBJ1-3, with 8 positions matching TRBD1. The junction had 13 bases not matched to a gene; V was cut back by 0 bases and J by 3 bases. This CDR3 has 19 amino acids. CDR1 and CDR2 (germline): SEHNR, FQNEAQ (reference sequence). CDR3 residues: CASSLALEKADRDGNTIYF. The CDR3 DNA is TGTGCCAGCAGCTTAGCGCTTGAAAAGGCGGACAGGGATGGAAACACCATATATTTT.

The gene calls are TRBV9 and TRBJ2-7; D is perhaps TRBD1 (7 bases). Trimming removed 7 bases at V and 4 bases at J, with 18 bases between. The length of the CDR3 is 14 residues. The germline gives CDR1 SGDLS, CDR2 YYNGEE. CDR3 loop: CASGSRDSFYEQYF. In nucleotides, the CDR3 is TGTGCCAGCGGATCGCGGGACAGTTTTTACGAGCAGTACTTC.

DNA for the CDR3: TGTGCCAGCAGCCCGCCTAGCGGGGTTAACTACGAGCAGTACTTC. Its protein product is CASSPPSGVNYEQYF. The genes are TRBV7-9 and TRBJ2-7; 9 nucleotides agree with TRBD2. CDR3 length: 15 amino acids. Trimming at V came to 5 bases and at J to 3 bases, leaving 8 bases not matched to a gene. Germline CDR1 and CDR2: SEHNR and FQNEAQ (reference sequence).

The rearrangement joins TRBV9 to TRBJ2-2, with 12 bases lining up with TRBD2. The CDR3 loop spans 17 amino acids. V was pared by 0 bases and J by 5 bases, with 5 bases of the junction left unmatched. Germline V gene sequence: CDR1 SGDLS, CDR2 YYNGEE. CDR3 protein: CASSVAGTSGPTGELFF. The CDR3, as DNA: TGTGCCAGCAGCGTAGCCGGGACTAGCGGGCCTACCGGGGAGCTGTTTTTT.

The chain recombines TRBV7-9 with TRBJ2-7, with D unclear. Germline V gene sequence: CDR1 SEHNR, CDR2 FQNEAQ (reference sequence). The V and J ends lost 6 bases and 1 base respectively, with 16 bases between them. This CDR3 contains 15 residues. The CDR3 spells CASSPELSSSYEQYF. The CDR3 DNA reads as TGTGCCAGCAGTCCCGAGCTATCCTCTTCCTACGAGCAGTACTTC.

Turning to this clone: The sample has other DNA sequences that encode this CDR3 too. This sequence joins TRBV9 and TRBJ1-5; 9 nucleotides line up with TRBD1. The trim removed 0 bases at V and 4 bases at J, leaving 2 bases unmatched. The CDR3 sequence is 15 residues long. Germline V gene sequence: CDR1 SGDLS, CDR2 YYNGEE. Here the CDR3 reads CASSVAGTGNQPQHF. The CDR3, as DNA: TGTGCCAGCAGCGTAGCAGGGACAGGGAATCAGCCCCAGCATTTT.

This clone was recorded a few times. V usage is TRBV4-2 and J usage is TRBJ2-7; 11 nucleotides match TRBD2. The trim removed 1 base at V and 4 bases at J, leaving 9 bases unmatched. The CDR3 covers 17 residues. Per the germline V gene, CDR1 is LGHNA and CDR2 is YNFKEQ. Written as DNA, the CDR3 is TGTGCCAGCAGCCAAGCCACCGGGACTAGCGGAATGTACGAGCAGTACTTC. Translated, it gives CASSQATGTSGMYEQYF.

The CDR3 loop is CATSRRTGGWDEKLFF. CDR3 DNA sequence: TGTGCCACCAGCAGACGTACAGGGGGCTGGGATGAAAAACTGTTTTTT. The chain couples TRBV15 to TRBJ1-4, with 9 nucleotides matching TRBD1. From germline, CDR1 is LNHNV and CDR2 YYDKDF (reference sequence). The CDR3 has 16 residues. The V segment lost 2 bases and the J segment 6 bases; nucleotides outside the gene matches: 7.

The V and J genes are TRBV7-8 and TRBJ1-5, with D tentatively TRBD1 (6 bases). The CDR3 extends over 15 amino acids. CDR1 and CDR2 from the germline V gene are SGHVS and FQNEAQ. Deletions cut 2 bases from V and 6 bases from J, with 14 bases between. This chain's CDR3 is CASSLQRGASQPQHF. The CDR3 DNA follows: TGTGCCAGCAGCTTACAACGGGGGGCCAGTCAGCCCCAGCATTTT.

The J gene is TRBJ1-2, the V gene TRBV20-1; D is possibly TRBD1 (5 bases). Per germline, CDR1 DFQATT and CDR2 SNEGSKA (reference sequence). This CDR3 comprises 11 residues. CDR3: CSVVRGDGYTF. The CDR3 coding sequence is TGCAGCGTCGTTCGGGGGGATGGCTACACCTTC.